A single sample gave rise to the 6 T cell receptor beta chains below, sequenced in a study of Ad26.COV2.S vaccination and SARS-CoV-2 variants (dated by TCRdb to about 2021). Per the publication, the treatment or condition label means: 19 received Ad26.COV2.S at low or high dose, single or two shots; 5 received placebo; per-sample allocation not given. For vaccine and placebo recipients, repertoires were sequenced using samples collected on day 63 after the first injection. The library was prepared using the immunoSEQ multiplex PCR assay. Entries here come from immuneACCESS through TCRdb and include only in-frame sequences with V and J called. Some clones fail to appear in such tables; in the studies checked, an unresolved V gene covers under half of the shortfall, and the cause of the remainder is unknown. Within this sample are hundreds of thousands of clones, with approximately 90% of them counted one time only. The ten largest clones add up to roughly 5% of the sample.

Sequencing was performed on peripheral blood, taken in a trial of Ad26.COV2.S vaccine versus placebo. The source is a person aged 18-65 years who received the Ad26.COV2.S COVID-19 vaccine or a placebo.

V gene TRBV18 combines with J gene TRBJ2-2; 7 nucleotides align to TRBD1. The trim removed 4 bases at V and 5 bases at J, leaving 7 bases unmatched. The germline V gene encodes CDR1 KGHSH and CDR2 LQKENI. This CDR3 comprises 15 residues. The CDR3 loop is CASSQRDRRTGELFF. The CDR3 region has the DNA TGTGCCAGCTCACAACGGGACAGAAGGACCGGGGAGCTGTTTTTT.

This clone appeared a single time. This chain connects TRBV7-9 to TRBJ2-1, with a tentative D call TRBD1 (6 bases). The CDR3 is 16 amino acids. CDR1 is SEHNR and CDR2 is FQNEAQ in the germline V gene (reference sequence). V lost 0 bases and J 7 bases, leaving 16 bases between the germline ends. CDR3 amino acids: CASSLATGIPANEQFF. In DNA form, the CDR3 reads TGTGCCAGCAGCTTAGCTACAGGGATCCCGGCGAATGAGCAGTTCTTC.

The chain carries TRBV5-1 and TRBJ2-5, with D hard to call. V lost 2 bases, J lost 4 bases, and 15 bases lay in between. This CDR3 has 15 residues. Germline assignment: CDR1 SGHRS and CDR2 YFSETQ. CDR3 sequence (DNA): TGCGCCAGCAGCTTTTCCCGGTTACAAGGAGAGACCCAGTACTTC. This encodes CASSFSRLQGETQYF.

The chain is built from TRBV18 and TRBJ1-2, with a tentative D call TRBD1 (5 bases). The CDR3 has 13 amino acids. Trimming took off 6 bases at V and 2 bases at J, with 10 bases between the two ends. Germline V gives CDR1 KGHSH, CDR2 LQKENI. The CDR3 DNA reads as TGTGCCAGCTCCCACCCAGGGAACTATGGCTACACCTTC. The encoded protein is CASSHPGNYGYTF.

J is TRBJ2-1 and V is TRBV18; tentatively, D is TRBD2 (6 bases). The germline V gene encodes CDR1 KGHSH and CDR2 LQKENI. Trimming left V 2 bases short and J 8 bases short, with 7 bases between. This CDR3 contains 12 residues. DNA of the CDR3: TGTGCCAGCTCACCAGGAGGGCATGAGCAGTTCTTC. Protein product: CASSPGGHEQFF.

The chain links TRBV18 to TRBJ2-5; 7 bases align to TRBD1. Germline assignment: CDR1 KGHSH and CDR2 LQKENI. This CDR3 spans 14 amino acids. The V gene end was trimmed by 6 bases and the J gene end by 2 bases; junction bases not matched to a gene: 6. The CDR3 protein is CASSYTGDQETQYF. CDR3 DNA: TGTGCCAGCTCGTATACAGGGGATCAAGAGACCCAGTACTTC.